What follows are 32 T cell receptor beta chains derived from one specimen sequenced in a study of graft-versus-host responses after intestinal transplantation. Sequencing used immunoSEQ multiplex PCR; TCRdb keeps in-frame clones, though not all of them. The sample includes about 20,000 clones, about two fifths seen only once; the top ten take roughly 1%. This specimen was alloreactive CD4+ T cells from a mixed lymphocyte reaction culture, taken before intestinal transplant. Subset given: CFSE-low proliferating T cells sorted from roughly six-day pre-transplant mixed lymphocyte reaction (GvH or HvG direction). The source of these receptors is a human patient who received an intestinal transplant.

The chain uses TRBV7-9 and TRBJ2-3, with D unresolved. Trimming stripped 2 bases from V and 0 bases from J, with 15 bases between. From germline, CDR1 is SEHNR and CDR2 FQNEAQ (reference sequence). This CDR3 region has 17 residues. DNA for the CDR3: TGTGCCAGCAGCTTACCCGATGGGGTTCCTAGCACAGATACGCAGTATTTT. Amino acids: CASSLPDGVPSTDTQYF.

V gene TRBV23-1 combines with J gene TRBJ1-2; D perhaps matches TRBD1 (5 bases). TRBV23-1 is identified as an open reading frame with a role that is uncertain. The CDR3 runs to 19 residues. V was clipped by 4 bases and J by 4 bases, with 28 bases between them. CDR3: CASSRDEVIHGTYFYGYTF. The CDR3 DNA follows: TGCGCCAGCAGTCGCGACGAGGTCATACACGGGACCTACTTCTATGGCTACACCTTC.

The V call is TRBV10-3, the J call TRBJ1-6; D is ambiguous. CDR1 ENHRY and CDR2 SYGVKD come from the germline V gene. Trimming took off 0 bases at V and 0 bases at J, with 12 bases between the two ends. The CDR3 is 18 residues long. CDR3 DNA: TGTGCCATCAGTGAGTCGATGGGTACAGACTCCTATAATTCACCCCTCCACTTT. Protein product: CAISESMGTDSYNSPLHF.

This clone was picked up a small number of times. V gene TRBV2 combines with J gene TRBJ2-2; 7 bases match TRBD2. CDR1 and CDR2 from the germline V gene are SNHLY and FYNNEI. This CDR3 is built from 13 residues. The V segment lost 7 bases and the J segment 6 bases; nucleotides outside the gene matches: 5. The CDR3 loop is CASIAGRAGELFF. The CDR3 DNA follows: TGTGCCAGCATAGCGGGTCGGGCCGGGGAGCTGTTTTTT. The full variable domain, its missing parts supplied by reference TRBV2 and TRBJ2-2, is EPEVTQTPSHQVTQMGQEVILRCVPISNHLYFYWYRQILGQKVEFLVSFYNNEISEKSEIFDDQFSVERPDGSNFTLKIRSTKLEDSAMYFCASIAGRAGELFFGEGSRLTVL.

By proportion, this clone is medium-sized. This rearrangement joins TRBV7-6 to TRBJ1-5; TRBD1 is a possible D gene (5 bases). The V gene lost 1 base and the J gene lost 4 bases, with 11 bases spanning the gap. Germline V CDR1 and CDR2: SGHVS, FNYEAQ. The CDR3 covers 15 residues. The CDR3 loop is CASSLGGGRNQPQHF. The CDR3 bases are TGTGCCAGCAGCTTAGGCGGGGGGAGGAATCAGCCCCAGCATTTT.

This clone has just a few counts. CDR3 amino acids: CASSEWDRGHGYTF. CDR3 bases: TGTGCCAGCAGTGAATGGGACAGGGGTCATGGCTACACCTTC. The V gene is TRBV6-9, the J gene TRBJ1-2, with TRBD1 matching 10 bases. The CDR3 totals 14 residues. Germline V lookup: CDR1 MNHGY, CDR2 SVAAGI. The junction had 6 bases not matched to a gene; V was cut back by 5 bases and J by 6 bases.

The chain links TRBV6-5 to TRBJ2-5; no firm D call. Trimming removed 2 bases from V and 2 bases from J, with 15 bases in between. This CDR3 is built from 16 residues. CDR1 and CDR2 (germline): MNHEY, SVGAGI. The CDR3 here is CASSYDSGVGQETQYF. For the CDR3, the DNA is TGTGCCAGCAGTTACGATTCTGGTGTAGGGCAAGAGACCCAGTACTTC.

This chain links TRBV6-1 with TRBJ2-1; D unclear. CDR3 length equals 11 residues. V lost 7 bases to trimming and J lost 10 bases, with 11 bases between them. Germline CDR1 is MNHNS and CDR2 is SASEGT. The DNA of the CDR3 is TGTGCCAGCACCAGAACGTTCGAGCAGTTCTTC. Encoded protein: CASTRTFEQFF.

This clone has a handful of counts. The V call is TRBV4-2, the J call TRBJ1-1; 11 bases line up with TRBD1. The CDR3 is made up of 19 amino acids. V lost 0 bases and J lost 5; bases outside the gene matches: 14. The V gene's germline CDR1 is LGHNA and CDR2 YNFKEQ. CDR3 sequence: CASSQERWDRGLGTTEAFF. The CDR3 region has the DNA TGTGCCAGCAGCCAAGAGAGGTGGGACAGGGGGTTGGGAACTACTGAAGCTTTCTTT.

This clone showed up just a few times. The V and J genes are TRBV5-1 and TRBJ2-1; tentatively, D is TRBD2 (5 bases). The V end lost 2 bases, the J end lost 2 bases, and 8 bases lay between the germline ends. Germline lookup yields CDR1 SGHRS and CDR2 YFSETQ. This CDR3 has 14 amino acids. The CDR3 DNA reads TGCGCCAGCAGCTTAGGGAGTGCCTACAATGAGCAGTTCTTC. Protein product: CASSLGSAYNEQFF. Variable domain in full (rest from reference TRBV5-1 and TRBJ2-1): KAGVTQTPRYLIKTRGQQVTLSCSPISGHRSVSWYQQTPGQGLQFLFEYFSETQRNKGNFPGRFSGRQFSNSRSEMNVSTLELGDSALYLCASSLGSAYNEQFFGPGTRLTVL.

This clone was detected only a few times. CDR3 in DNA: TGTGCCAGCAGCCACGGGAGGGAAAACACTGAAGCTTTCTTT. Encoded protein: CASSHGRENTEAFF. The V gene is TRBV6-5, the J gene TRBJ1-1; unclear D gene. Trimming removed 6 bases at V and 2 bases at J, with 13 bases between. The CDR3 is 14 residues long. Per germline, CDR1 MNHEY and CDR2 SVGAGI.

V and J are TRBV11-3 and TRBJ1-6, with 9 positions matching TRBD1. This CDR3 contains 16 residues. V lost 4 bases to trimming and J lost 10 bases; unmatched junction nucleotides: 11. Germline-derived CDR1 and CDR2 are SGHNT and YENEEA. CDR3 bases: TGTGCCAGCAGCTGGGGACAGGGAAGATCTTACTCACCCCTCCACTTT. Translation: CASSWGQGRSYSPLHF.

The chain links TRBV2 to TRBJ1-1, with D perhaps matching TRBD1 (5 bases). Trimming took 0 bases from V and 0 from J, leaving 11 bases between them. CDR3 length equals 16 residues. Germline V CDR1 and CDR2: SNHLY, FYNNEI. The CDR3 bases are TGTGCCAGCAGTGAAGCCCAGGGAGCTTTGAACACTGAAGCTTTCTTT. Translating gives CASSEAQGALNTEAFF.

This clone was counted a few times. The chain links TRBV5-4 to TRBJ1-2; D unresolved. CDR3 length equals 13 residues. V lost 0 bases to trimming and J lost 4 bases, with 7 bases between them. Germline values: CDR1 SGHNT, CDR2 YYREEE (reference sequence). CDR3 coding DNA: TGTGCCAGCAGCTTGGACAGCGCCTATGGCTACACCTTC. This codes for CASSLDSAYGYTF. The entire variable domain, with the rest obtained from reference TRBV5-4 and TRBJ1-2, is as follows: ETGVTQSPTHLIKTRGQQVTLRCSSQSGHNTVSWYQQALGQGPQFIFQYYREEENGRGNFPPRFSGLQFPNYSSELNVNALELDDSALYLCASSLDSAYGYTFGSGTRLTVV.

In this sample, this clone turned up a few times. V gene TRBV6-5 combines with J gene TRBJ1-6, with 8 bases aligning to TRBD1. After removal of 6 bases from V and 6 bases from J, the junction contained 1 base not matched to a gene. The germline V gene has CDR1 MNHEY and CDR2 SVGAGI. CDR3 length equals 13 residues. The CDR3: CASRGQVNSPLHF. DNA for the CDR3: TGTGCCAGCAGGGGACAGGTTAATTCACCCCTCCACTTT.

Only a few counts were recorded for this clone. The chain employs TRBV19 and TRBJ2-2; the D call may be TRBD1 or TRBD2 (5 bases each). Germline V gene data show CDR1 as LNHDA and CDR2 as SQIVND (reference sequence). The CDR3 consists of 15 residues. The germline V and J ends were trimmed by 9 bases and 1 base, with 15 bases remaining between them. This CDR3 is CASLQGPKNTGELFF. CDR3 DNA sequence: TGTGCCAGCCTTCAGGGACCCAAGAACACCGGGGAGCTGTTTTTT.

The chain carries TRBV9 and TRBJ2-3, with D perhaps matching TRBD1 or TRBD2 (5 bases each). Germline V CDR1 and CDR2: SGDLS, YYNGEE. The CDR3 consists of 17 residues. The V end was cut by 0 bases, the J end by 7 bases, with 21 bases between. CDR3 in amino acids: CASSVAPLGPRYNTQYF. As DNA, the CDR3 is TGTGCCAGCAGCGTAGCACCTTTGGGACCCCGTTATAATACGCAGTATTTT.

Within the sample, this clone is medium-sized. In nucleotides, the CDR3 is TGTGCCAGCCGAAGGGACACCACCTACGAGCAGTACTTC. It translates to CASRRDTTYEQYF. The rearrangement joins TRBV6-5 to TRBJ2-7, with D possibly TRBD1 on 6 matching bases. V lost 8 bases and J lost 2, with 13 bases in between. The CDR3 length is 13 residues. CDR1 is MNHEY, CDR2 SVGAGI, per germline.

This rearrangement joins TRBV18 to TRBJ2-3; 9 bases match TRBD2. The CDR3 contains 16 residues. Germline CDR1 is KGHSH and CDR2 is LQKENI. Trimming at V came to 6 bases and at J to 4 bases, leaving 11 bases not matched to a gene. Here the CDR3 reads CASSYQGLAGSDTQYF. DNA of the CDR3: TGTGCCAGCTCTTACCAAGGGCTAGCGGGGTCAGATACGCAGTATTTT.

This clone was found a few times. V usage is TRBV4-1 and J usage is TRBJ2-3; 8 nucleotides align to TRBD2. This CDR3 is built from 15 residues. V was clipped by 4 bases and J by 3 bases; unmatched bases: 6. Germline CDR1 and CDR2: MGHRA and YSYEKL. The CDR3 DNA follows: TGCGCCAGCAGCCTCAGAGCGGGGGAAACAGATACGCAGTATTTT. Its translation: CASSLRAGETDTQYF.

The chain uses TRBV10-3 and TRBJ2-7, with D uncertain. V was pared by 2 bases and J by 4 bases, with 9 bases between. Germline V gene lookup returns CDR1 ENHRY and CDR2 SYGVKD. CDR3 size: 13 residues. The CDR3 DNA reads TGTGCCATCAGTGAGCCTCGGTTATACGAGCAGTACTTC. It codes for CAISEPRLYEQYF.

This rearrangement joins TRBV5-6 to TRBJ2-2; no reliable D call. This CDR3 is built from 11 residues. Germline assignment: CDR1 SGHDT and CDR2 YYEEEE. V was pared by 4 bases and J by 4 bases, with 2 bases between. The CDR3 sequence: CASSTTGELFF. DNA of the CDR3: TGTGCCAGCAGCACCACCGGGGAGCTGTTTTTT. The variable domain in full, completed from reference TRBV5-6 and TRBJ2-2, reads DAGVTQSPTHLIKTRGQQVTLRCSPKSGHDTVSWYQQALGQGPQFIFQYYEEEERQRGNFPDRFSGHQFPNYSSELNVNALLLGDSALYLCASSTTGELFFGEGSRLTVL.

The CDR3 coding sequence is TGCAGCGCTAGACAGCCTCGCTCTGGCTACACCTTC. Encoded protein: CSARQPRSGYTF. The chain recombines TRBV29-1 with TRBJ1-2; possibly TRBD1 for D (5 bases). V lost 7 bases and J lost 7, with 16 bases in between. The V gene's germline CDR1 is SQVTM and CDR2 ANQGSEA. The CDR3 is 12 residues long.

This clone was counted only a few times. The V gene is TRBV5-1, the J gene TRBJ2-5; TRBD2 might be the D (5 bases). The germline gives CDR1 SGHRS, CDR2 YFSETQ. Trimming shortened V by 2 bases and J by 5 bases, and 16 bases separated the two germline ends. CDR3 length: 15 amino acids. The CDR3 sequence is CASSLLRRPGETQYF. DNA of the CDR3: TGCGCCAGCAGCTTACTCAGGAGGCCGGGGGAGACCCAGTACTTC.

Sample share makes this clone medium-sized. In nucleotides, the CDR3 is TGTGCCAGTAGTGGGGACCTAGGAAACACCATATATTTT. Its translation: CASSGDLGNTIYF. The genes are TRBV19 and TRBJ1-3, with D possibly TRBD1 on 5 matching bases. This CDR3 is 13 amino acids long. Trimming left V 5 bases short and J 4 bases short, with 9 bases between. Germline loops: CDR1 LNHDA, CDR2 SQIVND (reference sequence).

The chain is built from TRBV6-5 and TRBJ1-2; 9 bases line up with TRBD1. CDR3 length equals 13 residues. The germline V gene has CDR1 MNHEY and CDR2 SVGAGI. After removal of 6 bases from V and 2 bases from J, the junction contained 1 base not matched to a gene. CDR3 bases: TGTGCCAGCAGAGGGACAGGGAACTATGGCTACACCTTC. Translation gives CASRGTGNYGYTF.

In its sample, this clone was seen a few times. V and J are TRBV5-4 and TRBJ1-2; 9 bases match TRBD1. The J segment lost 14 bases and the V segment lost 3 bases, leaving 8 bases of the junction unmatched. The CDR3 is made up of 12 amino acids. Germline lookup yields CDR1 SGHNT and CDR2 YYREEE (reference sequence). The CDR3 DNA sequence: TGTGCCAGCAGCTACAGGGGGCCGCAAGAGACCTTC. Its protein is CASSYRGPQETF. Full variable domain (rest looked up from reference TRBV5-4 and TRBJ1-2): ETGVTQSPTHLIKTRGQQVTLRCSSQSGHNTVSWYQQALGQGPQFIFQYYREEENGRGNFPPRFSGLQFPNYSSELNVNALELDDSALYLCASSYRGPQETFGSGTRLTVV.

CDR3: CASSLGTGPPVETQYF. Here the CDR3 DNA reads TGTGCCAGCAGCCTCGGGACAGGTCCCCCGGTGGAGACCCAGTACTTC. The gene calls are TRBV5-6 and TRBJ2-5; 8 bases align to TRBD1. V lost 4 bases and J lost 5; bases outside the gene matches: 13. The germline V gene has CDR1 SGHDT and CDR2 YYEEEE. CDR3 length: 16 amino acids.

In its sample, this clone was seen a few times. The chain has TRBV5-1 and TRBJ2-3, with 8 bases lining up with TRBD1. Losses at the gene ends were 5 bases for V and 3 bases for J; bases not matched to a gene: 11. This CDR3 region has 16 residues. Per the germline V gene, CDR1 is SGHRS and CDR2 is YFSETQ. The DNA of the CDR3 is TGCGCCAGCAGTAGATCAGGGGGCCCGAGGACAGATACGCAGTATTTT. Translated, it gives CASSRSGGPRTDTQYF. Drawing the rest from reference TRBV5-1 and TRBJ2-3, the complete variable domain is KAGVTQTPRYLIKTRGQQVTLSCSPISGHRSVSWYQQTPGQGLQFLFEYFSETQRNKGNFPGRFSGRQFSNSRSEMNVSTLELGDSALYLCASSRSGGPRTDTQYFGPGTRLTVL.

The chain uses TRBV9 and TRBJ2-3; unclear D gene. V shed 4 bases and J shed 3 bases, with 18 bases lying between them. The CDR3 is made up of 16 amino acids. CDR1 and CDR2 (germline): SGDLS, YYNGEE. This CDR3 reads CASSRAVRASTDTQYF. CDR3 sequence (DNA): TGTGCCAGCAGCAGGGCGGTTAGGGCATCGACAGATACGCAGTATTTT.

This clone was recorded a few times. The rearrangement joins TRBV11-3 to TRBJ1-2, with TRBD1 matching 11 bases. V was pared by 7 bases and J by 7 bases, with 5 bases of the junction left unmatched. The V gene's germline CDR1 is SGHNT and CDR2 YENEEA. CDR3 length: 13 amino acids. The CDR3 sequence is CASKGQGGSGYTF. Written as DNA, the CDR3 is TGTGCCAGCAAGGGACAGGGGGGATCTGGCTACACCTTC.

The rearrangement joins TRBV11-2 to TRBJ2-5; D could derive from TRBD1 or TRBD2 (6 bases each). The V and J ends lost 1 base and 5 bases respectively, with 14 bases between them. The CDR3 sequence is 15 residues long. CDR1 is SGHAT, CDR2 FQNNGV, per germline. The CDR3 protein is CASSLVGGRAETQYF. CDR3 in DNA: TGTGCCAGCAGCTTAGTGGGGGGCCGGGCGGAGACCCAGTACTTC.